This is a list of T cell receptor beta chains from one sample in a study of identical twins. From the 5' RACE reads, TCRdb called clonotypes with MiXCR, one entry per CDR3 protein. Counted here are fewer than 500,000 distinct CDR3 sequences, approximately 24% occurring once; the ten biggest clones make up about 2.7%. This sample was shared with a second study, whose subject was T cells expressing NK-cell markers.

Input material: CD4+ T cells sorted from blood. The source of these receptors is a woman between 18 and 29 years old in good health. The CDR3 runs from the conserved cysteine through the conserved F or W. The D gene is left open where the match is weak. Size values are once, few and many counts, or a class for expanded clones, and some rows have none.

cdr3_aa	cdr3_nt	cdr3_length	d_call	v_call	j_call	clone_size
CASSFGRSGGTDTQYF	TGTGCCAGCAGTTTCGGACGTAGCGGGGGCACAGATACGCAGTATTTT	16	TRBD2	TRBV12-3/TRBV12-4	TRBJ2-3	NA
CATSDTRGGETQYF	TGTGCCACCAGTGATACTCGAGGAGGAGAGACCCAGTACTTC	14	NA	TRBV24-1	TRBJ2-5	NA
CASRGSLSGANVLTF	TGTGCCAGCCGCGGGAGTCTATCTGGGGCCAACGTCCTGACTTTC	15	TRBD2	TRBV5-5	TRBJ2-6	NA
CASSLPGLAGGTNEQFF	TGTGCCAGCAGCTTACCCGGACTAGCGGGGGGTACCAATGAGCAGTTCTTC	17	TRBD2	TRBV7-9	TRBJ2-1	NA
CASSPGVGDTQYF	TGTGCCAGCAGCCCAGGGGTAGGAGATACGCAGTATTTT	13	NA	TRBV27	TRBJ2-3	NA
CASSKEPPGDPNEQFF	TGTGCCAGCAGCAAAGAGCCCCCGGGGGACCCCAATGAGCAGTTCTTC	16	NA	TRBV21-1	TRBJ2-1	NA
CSANLLAGDGETQYF	TGCAGTGCTAATCTACTAGCGGGAGATGGAGAGACCCAGTACTTC	15	TRBD2	TRBV20-1	TRBJ2-5	few
CSATGDTNNNEQFF	TGCAGTGCCACGGGGGATACTAACAACAATGAGCAGTTCTTC	14	NA	TRBV20-1	TRBJ2-1	few
CASSLSSLGQKNIQYF	TGTGCCAGCAGCTTAAGTTCGTTGGGTCAAAAAAACATTCAGTACTTC	16	NA	TRBV7-2	TRBJ2-4	few
CASSRDSGANVLTF	TGTGCCAGCAGTCGAGACTCTGGGGCCAACGTCCTGACTTTC	14	NA	TRBV7-3	TRBJ2-6	few
CASSKTGLDEQYF	TGCGCCAGCAGTAAGACAGGGTTGGACGAGCAGTACTTC	13	TRBD1	TRBV10-1	TRBJ2-7	NA
CSALGTGVNNEQFF	TGCAGTGCGCTCGGGACAGGGGTTAACAATGAGCAGTTCTTC	14	TRBD1	TRBV20-1	TRBJ2-1	few
CASISPGVETQYF	TGTGCCAGCATCTCACCCGGTGTGGAGACCCAGTACTTC	13	NA	TRBV7-9	TRBJ2-5	few
CASSLTATASYEQYF	TGCGCCAGCAGCCTGACGGCGACAGCATCCTACGAGCAGTACTTC	15	NA	TRBV5-1	TRBJ2-7	NA
CASSHLRVMGYNEQFF	TGTGCCAGCAGTCACCTCAGGGTAATGGGCTACAATGAGCAGTTCTTC	16	NA	TRBV6-5	TRBJ2-1	NA
CAIRGKGGQAGYSYEQYF	TGTGCCATCAGGGGTAAGGGAGGGCAGGCAGGCTACTCCTACGAGCAGTACTTC	18	TRBD2	TRBV10-3	TRBJ2-7	NA
CASSFRDTDTQYF	TGTGCCAGCAGTTTCCGGGACACAGATACGCAGTATTTT	13	NA	TRBV12-3/TRBV12-4	TRBJ2-3	NA
CASSSLDRDSSPIQYF	TGTGCCAGCAGTTCCCTCGACCGGGACAGTAGCCCCATTCAGTACTTC	16	TRBD1	TRBV7-9	TRBJ2-4	many
CSASSNKVLPDTQYF	TGCAGTGCTAGTTCCAATAAAGTCCTTCCAGATACGCAGTATTTT	15	NA	TRBV20-1	TRBJ2-3	few
CASSVSPTALYGYTF	TGTGCCAGCAGCGTATCGCCGACAGCCCTTTATGGCTACACCTTC	15	NA	TRBV9	TRBJ1-2	few
CSARDPLGGDEQFF	TGCAGTGCTAGAGACCCTTTAGGGGGCGATGAGCAGTTCTTC	14	TRBD1	TRBV20-1	TRBJ2-1	NA
CSARDIGQGGTGELFF	TGCAGTGCTAGAGATATCGGGCAGGGGGGTACCGGGGAGCTGTTTTTT	16	NA	TRBV20-1	TRBJ2-2	NA
CASSPRRDRDNSPLHF	TGTGCCAGCAGCCCACGGCGGGACAGGGACAATTCACCCCTCCACTTT	16	TRBD1	TRBV6-1	TRBJ1-6	few
CASSLFAGDGYEQYF	TGCGCCAGCAGCTTGTTTGCGGGGGATGGCTACGAGCAGTACTTC	15	TRBD2	TRBV5-1	TRBJ2-7	few
CATSDVDATNTGELFF	TGTGCCACCAGTGACGTGGACGCAACGAACACCGGGGAGCTGTTTTTT	16	NA	TRBV24-1	TRBJ2-2	NA
CASGRRGYEQYF	TGTGCCAGCGGCAGAAGGGGCTACGAGCAGTACTTC	12	NA	TRBV2	TRBJ2-7	NA
CSVDYGKETQYF	TGCAGCGTTGATTACGGGAAGGAGACCCAGTACTTC	12	NA	TRBV29-1	TRBJ2-5	NA
CASSLAPQLRVTYEQYF	TGTGCCAGCAGTTTAGCGCCTCAATTGAGGGTGACCTACGAGCAGTACTTC	17	NA	TRBV12-3/TRBV12-4	TRBJ2-7	few